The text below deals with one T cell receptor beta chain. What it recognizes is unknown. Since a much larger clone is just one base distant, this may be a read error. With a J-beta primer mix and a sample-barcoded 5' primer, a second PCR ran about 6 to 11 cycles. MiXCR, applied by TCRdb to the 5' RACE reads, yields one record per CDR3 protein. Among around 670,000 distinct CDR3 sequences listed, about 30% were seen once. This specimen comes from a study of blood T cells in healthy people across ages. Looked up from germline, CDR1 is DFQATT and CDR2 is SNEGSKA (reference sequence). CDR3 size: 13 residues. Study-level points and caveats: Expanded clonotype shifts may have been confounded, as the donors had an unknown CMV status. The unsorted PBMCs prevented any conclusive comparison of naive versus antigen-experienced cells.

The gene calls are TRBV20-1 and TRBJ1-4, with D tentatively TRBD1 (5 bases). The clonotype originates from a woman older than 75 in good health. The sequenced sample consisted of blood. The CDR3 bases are TGCAGTGCTCGGGGCGGACCCAGTGAAGAACTGTTTTTT. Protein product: CSARGGPSEELFF.